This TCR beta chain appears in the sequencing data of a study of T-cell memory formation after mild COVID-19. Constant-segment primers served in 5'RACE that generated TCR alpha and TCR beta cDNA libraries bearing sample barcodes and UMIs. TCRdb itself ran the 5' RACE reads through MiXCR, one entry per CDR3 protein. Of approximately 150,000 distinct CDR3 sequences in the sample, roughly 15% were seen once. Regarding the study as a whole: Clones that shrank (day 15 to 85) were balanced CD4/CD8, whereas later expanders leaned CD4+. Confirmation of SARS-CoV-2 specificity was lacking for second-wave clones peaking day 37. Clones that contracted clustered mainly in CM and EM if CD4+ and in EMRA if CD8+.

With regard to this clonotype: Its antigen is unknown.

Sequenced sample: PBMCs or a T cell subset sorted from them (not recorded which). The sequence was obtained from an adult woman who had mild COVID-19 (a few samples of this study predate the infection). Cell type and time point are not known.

CDR3 coding DNA: TGTGCCAGCAGCCCCCGACCTCATTGGGGGGGGAACATTCAGTACTTC. Protein sequence: CASSPRPHWGGNIQYF. The chain is built from TRBV7-3 and TRBJ2-4; 7 bases fit TRBD2. CDR3 length: 16 residues. Germline-derived CDR1 and CDR2 are SGHTA and FQGTGA. Germline trimming cut 5 bases from V and 7 bases from J; bases unmatched to any gene: 14.